This TCR beta chain was documented in a study of blood T cell repertoires in COVID-19. Whole-study context: Samples representing acute and convalescent COVID-19 were sourced from the United States, Italy and Spain.

TCRdb's copy holds only in-frame clones and misses some; the assay was immunoSEQ multiplex PCR. The sample lists some 87,000 clones, around 87% seen once, with about 18% in the top ten. Trimming removed 6 bases from V and 2 bases from J, with 8 bases in between. This CDR3 comprises 13 residues. The sequenced material came from peripheral blood. This clonotype was obtained from a human donor in a cohort sampled during active COVID-19. The J gene is TRBJ1-5, the V gene TRBV12-3 or TRBV12-4; D gene ambiguous. The CDR3 loop reads CASSPFGNQPQHF. CDR3 bases: TGTGCCAGCAGCCCCTTTGGCAATCAGCCCCAGCATTTT.